This record covers a single TCR beta chain. Its cognate antigen is unknown. These data belong to a study of T cell repertoires in cytomegalovirus infection. Study context: Selected CMV epitopes included recently identified HLA-C-restricted ones as well as well-studied HLA-B-restricted ones. Both CMV infection and a matching HLA type were indicated by public TCR beta signatures.

Study-level points and caveats: Within the response measured ex vivo, HLA-C-restricted CMV-specific TCR beta clonotypes were dominant.

V was clipped by 4 bases and J by 6 bases, with 17 bases between them. The CDR3 totals 15 residues. Germline values: CDR1 LNHNV, CDR2 YYDKDF (reference sequence). TCRdb ran MiXCR on the reads and lists one entry per CDR3 protein. The sample has 750,000 to 950,000 distinct CDR3 sequences; around 29% are singletons. The V gene is TRBV15, the J gene TRBJ2-3; either TRBD1 or TRBD2 may fit D (5 bases each). This sample comprised cultured CD8+ T cells from PBMCs, obtained from culture after CMV antigen stimulation. The receptor was isolated from a human donor in good health (CMV status not recorded). Some clones in this sample may be carry-over from other donors' samples. This CDR3 reads CATSTWGNPADTQYF. The DNA of the CDR3 is TGTGCCACCAGCACATGGGGGAACCCAGCGGATACGCAGTATTTT.